Presented here are 18 T cell receptor beta chains from one specimen sequenced in a study of blood T cell repertoires in COVID-19. TCRdb's copy holds only in-frame clones and misses some; the assay was immunoSEQ multiplex PCR. The sample lists about 360,000 clones, over 75% occurring once. The sample was PBMCs or T cells enriched from blood (not recorded which). Every receptor here comes from a woman aged 40 to 55 with acute COVID-19.

The chain carries TRBV19 and TRBJ2-2; D not certain. CDR1 LNHDA and CDR2 SQIVND come from the germline V gene (reference sequence). The CDR3 is 13 amino acids. V was cut by 4 bases and J by 6 bases, with 9 bases left in between. The CDR3 loop is CASSNGASGELFF. The CDR3 DNA follows: TGTGCCAGTAGTAATGGAGCGTCCGGGGAGCTGTTTTTT.

The chain links TRBV21-1 to TRBJ2-1; the DNA was not compared with TRBD2, the D call given in the table. TRBV21-1 is a pseudogene segment. The CDR3 spans 16 residues. The CDR3: CASSKERGSSYNEQFF. CDR3 bases: TGTGCCAGCAGCAAAGAGCGGGGGAGCTCCTACAATGAGCAGTTCTTC.

Concerning this clone itself: The same CDR3 is also encoded by other DNA sequences in this sample. CDR3 coding DNA: TGTGCCAGCAGTGAAAGGGGGTCCACTGAAGCTTTCTTT. Residues: CASSERGSTEAFF. The chain uses TRBV6-1 and TRBJ1-1; the D gene is possibly TRBD1 (6 bases). Germline-derived CDR1 and CDR2 are MNHNS and SASEGT. The CDR3 length is 13 residues. V lost 2 bases, J lost 4 bases, and 8 bases lay in between.

The chain joins TRBV30 to TRBJ2-7, with TRBD1 identical over 7 bases. With V trimmed by 4 bases and J by 1 base, 4 bases remained unmatched. From germline, CDR1 is GTSNPN and CDR2 SVGIG (reference sequence). CDR3 length: 13 amino acids. CDR3 region: CAWIGTASYEQYF. For the CDR3, the DNA is TGTGCCTGGATCGGGACAGCTTCCTACGAGCAGTACTTC.

The CDR3 DNA reads as TGTGCCAGCTTCCCTAGGCTTTCGTCACCCCTCCACTTT. Encoded protein: CASFPRLSSPLHF. The V gene is TRBV6-5, the J gene TRBJ1-6; D not certain. This CDR3 has 13 amino acids. Germline V gives CDR1 MNHEY, CDR2 SVGAGI. Trimming stripped 8 bases from V and 10 bases from J, with 15 bases between.

The sample holds one count of this clone. The CDR3 loop is CASSPLNQGMGSPLHF. For the CDR3, the DNA is TGTGCCAGCTCACCACTCAATCAGGGGATGGGTTCACCCCTCCACTTT. The V call is TRBV18, the J call TRBJ1-6; tentatively, D is TRBD1 (6 bases). Germline loops: CDR1 KGHSH, CDR2 LQKENI. Trimming left V 1 base short and J 9 bases short, with 16 bases between. The CDR3 extends over 16 amino acids. The full variable domain, rest sourced from reference TRBV18 and TRBJ1-6, is NAGVMQNPRHLVRRRGQEARLRCSPMKGHSHVYWYRQLPEEGLKFMVYLQKENIIDESGMPKERFSAEFPKEGPSILRIQQVVRGDSAAYFCASSPLNQGMGSPLHFGNGTRLTVT.

A remark on this clone: At one boundary the junction diverges from the germline segment, which might be a read error. V is TRBV6-1 and J is TRBJ2-7, with TRBD1 as a possible D gene (6 bases). The germline CDR1 and CDR2 sequences are MNHNS and SASEGT. The CDR3 covers 13 residues. CDR3: CASSEAARQALPF. DNA of the CDR3: TGTGCCAGCAGTGAAGCCGCCAGACAGGCCTTACCCTTC.

The chain is built from TRBV7-6 and TRBJ1-1; possibly TRBD1 for D (5 bases). The length of the CDR3 is 15 residues. V lost 5 bases and J 4 bases, leaving 17 bases between the germline ends. Germline CDR1 is SGHVS and CDR2 is FNYEAQ. The CDR3 spells CASSARGGSGTEAFF. The DNA for the CDR3 is TGTGCCAGCAGCGCGCGGGGGGGATCGGGCACTGAAGCTTTCTTT.

This sequence joins TRBV18 and TRBJ1-5; possibly TRBD1 for D (5 bases). The V end lost 2 bases, the J end lost 4 bases, and 9 bases lay between the germline ends. Germline-derived CDR1 and CDR2 are KGHSH and LQKENI. The CDR3 is 14 residues long. CDR3 bases: TGTGCCAGCTCACCAACTTCAGGGAATCAGCCCCAGCATTTT. This codes for CASSPTSGNQPQHF.

Written as DNA, the CDR3 is TGTGCCAGCAGTTACTCGGGGGCAGGGTATTCACCCCTCCACTTT. Its protein is CASSYSGAGYSPLHF. The V gene is TRBV6-5, the J gene TRBJ1-6, with TRBD1 as a possible D gene (6 bases). The CDR3 covers 15 residues. The V end was cut by 0 bases, the J end by 8 bases, with 11 bases between. The germline CDR1 and CDR2 sequences are MNHEY and SVGAGI.

The chain has TRBV5-4 and TRBJ2-7, with D perhaps matching TRBD2 (5 bases). Germline values: CDR1 SGHNT, CDR2 YYREEE (reference sequence). The CDR3 runs 14 residues. The V end lost 2 bases, the J end lost 3 bases, and 12 bases lay between the germline ends. As DNA, the CDR3 is TGTGCCAGCAGCTTAACCAGAAGCGGCTACGAGCAGTACTTC. Protein product: CASSLTRSGYEQYF.

The rearrangement links TRBV2 to TRBJ2-2; a possible D gene is TRBD1 (6 bases). V lost 7 bases to trimming and J lost 1 base, with 7 bases between them. The CDR3 sequence is 13 residues long. Looked up from germline, CDR1 is SNHLY and CDR2 is FYNNEI. The CDR3 nucleotides read TGTGCCAGCAAGACAGGGAACACCGGGGAGCTGTTTTTT. Its protein product is CASKTGNTGELFF.

This chain joins TRBV4-1 and TRBJ2-2, with 9 positions matching TRBD1. Germline lookup yields CDR1 MGHRA and CDR2 YSYEKL. The CDR3 loop spans 19 amino acids. V gave up 2 bases and J gave up 6 bases; unmatched junction bases: 16. The CDR3 DNA reads as TGCGCCAGCAGCCAATACCTAGTGTGGCGACAGGGGGGCTCCGGGGAGCTGTTTTTT. Translation gives CASSQYLVWRQGGSGELFF.

The chain uses TRBV9 and TRBJ2-7; 12 nucleotides align to TRBD2. Germline V gene sequence: CDR1 SGDLS, CDR2 YYNGEE. The CDR3 sequence is 15 residues long. V dropped 4 bases and J dropped 5; count of bases not matched to a gene: 7. The CDR3 nucleotides are TGTGCCAGCAGCCCCCTAGCGGGGGGGCCCCACGAGCAGTACTTC. Residues: CASSPLAGGPHEQYF.

V and J are TRBV20-1 and TRBJ2-3, with 8 bases identical to TRBD1. Germline values: CDR1 DFQATT, CDR2 SNEGSKA (reference sequence). Losses at the gene ends were 3 bases for V and 2 bases for J; bases not matched to a gene: 7. CDR3 size: 15 residues. CDR3 in amino acids: CSASPGTGFTDTQYF. The CDR3 coding sequence is TGCAGTGCTAGTCCCGGGACAGGATTCACAGATACGCAGTATTTT.

The chain has TRBV7-9 and TRBJ1-6, with TRBD1 matching 7 bases. Germline loops: CDR1 SEHNR, CDR2 FQNEAQ (reference sequence). V trimming: 2 bases; J trimming: 12 bases; junction bases outside the gene matches: 1. The CDR3 has 12 residues. CDR3 residues: CASSLQGGPLHF. DNA for the CDR3: TGTGCCAGCAGCTTACAGGGGGGACCCCTCCACTTT.

The rearrangement links TRBV19 to TRBJ2-3; 7 nucleotides agree with TRBD1. After removal of 2 bases from V and 5 bases from J, the junction contained 7 bases not matched to a gene. The CDR3 length is 15 residues. Germline V gives CDR1 LNHDA, CDR2 SQIVND (reference sequence). CDR3 in DNA: TGTGCCAGTAGTATAACCTATAGGGGGCAAGATACGCAGTATTTT. Translation: CASSITYRGQDTQYF.

The chain's CDR3 is CASSELLGGHTEAFF. The CDR3 nucleotides read TGTGCCAGCAGTGAATTACTCGGGGGTCACACTGAAGCTTTCTTT. The rearrangement links TRBV25-1 to TRBJ1-1; maybe TRBD1 (5 bases). V gave up 1 base and J gave up 3 bases, with 12 bases separating them. This CDR3 is built from 15 residues. Germline V lookup: CDR1 MGHDK, CDR2 SYGVNS.